The 12 T cell receptor beta chains below all came from one sample that was sequenced in a study of T cell responses to AZD1222 COVID-19 vaccine. Data came from immunoSEQ multiplex PCR; TCRdb stores just in-frame clones and leaves some out. The sample carries approximately 150,000 clones, roughly nine tenths recorded once. The sequencing used peripheral blood, collected on day 0 of AZD1222 vaccination. Source of these receptors: an adult in good health.

The chain uses TRBV5-4 and TRBJ2-7; 9 bases agree with TRBD2. V was pared by 3 bases and J by 7 bases, with 14 bases of the junction left unmatched. The CDR3 length is 16 residues. The germline CDR1 and CDR2 sequences are SGHNT and YYREEE (reference sequence). The CDR3 sequence is CASSSGGVAGVREQYF. CDR3 in DNA: TGTGCCAGCAGCTCCGGCGGGGTAGCGGGAGTTCGAGAGCAGTACTTC. Variable domain in full (rest from reference TRBV5-4 and TRBJ2-7): ETGVTQSPTHLIKTRGQQVTLRCSSQSGHNTVSWYQQALGQGPQFIFQYYREEENGRGNFPPRFSGLQFPNYSSELNVNALELDDSALYLCASSSGGVAGVREQYFGPGTRLTVT.

The chain recombines TRBV19 with TRBJ1-1; D is uncertain. This CDR3 contains 11 residues. The V gene's germline CDR1 is LNHDA and CDR2 SQIVND (reference sequence). V was shortened by 9 bases and J by 2 bases, with 7 bases between the two germline ends. As DNA, the CDR3 is TGTGCCAGCAGCCTAAACACTGAAGCTTTCTTT. This encodes CASSLNTEAFF. Looking up the rest from reference TRBV19 and TRBJ1-1 gives the full variable domain: DGGITQSPKYLFRKEGQNVTLSCEQNLNHDAMYWYRQDPGQGLRLIYYSQIVNDFQKGDIAEGYSVSREKKESFPLTVTSAQKNPTAFYLCASSLNTEAFFGQGTRLTVV.

CDR3 region: CASSAGQNTYEQYF. Here the CDR3 DNA reads TGTGCCAGTAGTGCAGGACAGAATACCTACGAGCAGTACTTC. The chain links TRBV19 to TRBJ2-7; weak D call: TRBD1 (6 bases). The CDR3 extends over 14 amino acids. Trimming removed 5 bases at V and 2 bases at J, with 13 bases between. Germline assignment: CDR1 LNHDA and CDR2 SQIVND (reference sequence).

The V call is TRBV5-4, the J call TRBJ1-2, with D possibly TRBD1 on 6 matching bases. The germline gives CDR1 SGHNT, CDR2 YYREEE (reference sequence). The length of the CDR3 is 13 residues. The ends were cut back, 4 bases at V and 4 bases at J, with 11 bases in the middle. The DNA for the CDR3 is TGTGCCAGCAGCATGACAGGCTCCTATGGCTACACCTTC. This encodes CASSMTGSYGYTF.

The rearrangement joins TRBV28 to TRBJ2-7; 12 bases are shared with TRBD2. V was clipped by 5 bases and J by 0 bases; unmatched bases: 2. In germline, CDR1 is MDHEN, CDR2 SYDVKM. This CDR3 is built from 15 residues. The CDR3 protein is CASSVTSGSSYEQYF. The DNA of the CDR3 is TGTGCCAGCAGTGTGACTAGCGGGAGCTCCTACGAGCAGTACTTC.

The chain uses TRBV6-2 or TRBV6-3 and TRBJ1-4; TRBD1 agrees at 7 bases. V dropped 5 bases and J dropped 8; count of bases not matched to a gene: 14. This CDR3 comprises 16 residues. Germline CDR1 and CDR2: MNHEY and SVGEGT. The CDR3, as DNA: TGTGCCAGCAGTCTAATCCCGGACAGGCCCAACGAAAAACTGTTTTTT. Amino acid sequence: CASSLIPDRPNEKLFF.

This chain connects TRBV7-9 to TRBJ2-7; D is tentatively TRBD1 or TRBD2 (5 bases each). The CDR3 consists of 12 residues. V was clipped by 5 bases and J by 7 bases, with 12 bases between them. CDR1 and CDR2 from the germline V gene are SEHNR and FQNEAQ (reference sequence). CDR3 DNA sequence: TGTGCCAGCAGCGGGACGGGCTGGGAGCAGTACTTC. This translates into CASSGTGWEQYF.

The rearrangement joins TRBV3-1 (or the pseudogene TRBV3-2) to TRBJ1-1; 9 nucleotides align to TRBD1. The CDR3 covers 15 residues. CDR1 LGHDT and CDR2 YNNKEL come from the germline V gene (reference sequence). V lost 6 bases, J lost 2 bases, and 7 bases stayed unmatched. This chain's CDR3 is CASSRTGGPNTEAFF. The CDR3, as DNA: TGTGCCAGCAGTCGTACAGGGGGCCCAAACACTGAAGCTTTCTTT.

This rearrangement joins TRBV4-2 to TRBJ1-6; D perhaps matches TRBD1 (5 bases). Trimming stripped 0 bases from V and 10 bases from J, with 13 bases between. In germline, CDR1 is LGHNA, CDR2 YNFKEQ. The CDR3 totals 15 residues. CDR3 nucleotide sequence: TGTGCCAGCAGCCAAGAAAGTAAAGGGGCCTCACCCCTCCACTTT. Encoded protein: CASSQESKGASPLHF.

The chain links TRBV5-1 to TRBJ1-5; no clear D. The CDR3 spans 13 residues. Trimming removed 0 bases at V and 7 bases at J, with 8 bases between. The germline CDR1 and CDR2 sequences are SGHRS and YFSETQ. CDR3 amino acids: CASSLAPGQPQHF. CDR3 nucleotide sequence: TGCGCCAGCAGCTTGGCCCCGGGGCAGCCCCAGCATTTT.

This chain joins TRBV3-1 (or the pseudogene TRBV3-2) and TRBJ1-4, with D hard to call. This CDR3 has 13 residues. CDR1 is LGHDT and CDR2 is YNNKEL in the germline V gene (reference sequence). Trimming took off 2 bases at V and 7 bases at J, with 8 bases between the two ends. CDR3 amino acids: CASSQLLGEKLFF. In nucleotides, the CDR3 is TGTGCCAGCAGCCAACTCCTAGGTGAAAAACTGTTTTTT.

The chain employs TRBV30 and TRBJ1-5, with TRBD1 identical over 7 bases. V lost 1 base, J lost 4 bases, and 1 base stayed unmatched. CDR3 length: 13 residues. CDR1 GTSNPN and CDR2 SVGIG come from the germline V gene (reference sequence). In nucleotides, the CDR3 is TGTGCCTGGAGTGGGGGACAGAATCAGCCCCAGCATTTT. Translation: CAWSGGQNQPQHF.